This is a list of T cell receptor beta chains from one sample in a study of T cell repertoires in cytomegalovirus infection. MiXCR, run by TCRdb on the reads, gives a single entry per CDR3 protein. The table includes hundreds of thousands of distinct CDR3 sequences, roughly 26% detected once. Sequencing input: CD8+ T cells from PBMCs. The source is a human donor in good health (CMV status not recorded). Some clones in this sample may be carry-over from other donors' samples. Each CDR3 is given with its conserved first and last residue. The D gene is left open where the match is weak. The listing skips clone size in some rows; elsewhere it reads once, few, many or a size class.

>TRBJ2-4|TRBV5-4|NA|few
TGTGCCAGCAGCTTGGACAGGGTAGCCAAAAACATTCAGTACTTC
CASSLDRVAKNIQYF
>TRBJ2-7|TRBV6-5|NA|few
TGTGCCAGCAGCCCTACACAATTCTCCTACGAGCAGTACTTC
CASSPTQFSYEQYF
>TRBJ2-1|TRBV27|TRBD2|few
TGTGCCAGCAGTTTGGGACTAGCGGGGTTTGAGCAGTTCTTC
CASSLGLAGFEQFF
>TRBJ2-3|TRBV11-1|TRBD1|few
TGTGCCAGCAGCCGTGACTACTGGGGACAGGAGTTAACTAGCACAGATACGCAGTATTTT
CASSRDYWGQELTSTDTQYF
>TRBJ2-4|TRBV20-1|NA|NA
TGCAGTGCCAATTATCTAGCCAAAAACATTCAGTACTTC
CSANYLAKNIQYF
>TRBJ1-1|TRBV27|TRBD1|NA
TGTGCCAGCAGTACCCAACGGACAGGGAACACTGAAGCTTTCTTT
CASSTQRTGNTEAFF
>TRBJ1-5|TRBV27|TRBD1|few
TGTGCCAGCAGTCGGACAGGCTATAGCAATCAGCCCCAGCATTTT
CASSRTGYSNQPQHF
>TRBJ1-1|TRBV6-2/TRBV6-3|TRBD1|many
TGTGCCAGCAGTTACACTCAAGATGCTAGGGGGCTGAACACTGAAGCTTTCTTT
CASSYTQDARGLNTEAFF
>TRBJ2-1|TRBV13|TRBD2|NA
TGTGCCAGCAGCTCAGGACTAGCTGGTTCCTACAATGAGCAGTTCTTC
CASSSGLAGSYNEQFF
>TRBJ2-2|TRBV6-2/TRBV6-3|NA|few
TGTGCCACTCGGGACCGCGGGGAGCTGTTTTTT
CATRDRGELFF
>TRBJ1-1|TRBV20-1|NA|NA
TGCAGTGCTAGAGTTAGGTATGGGGGCACTGAAGCTTTCTTT
CSARVRYGGTEAFF
>TRBJ1-5|TRBV10-3|NA|NA
TGTGCCATCAGGGACGGTCCGGGATTTGGCAATCAGCCCCAGCATTTT
CAIRDGPGFGNQPQHF
>TRBJ2-3|TRBV19|NA|NA
TGTGCCAGTCAGCGCTTTGACGGCACAGATACGCAGTATTTT
CASQRFDGTDTQYF
>TRBJ2-2|TRBV14|NA|NA
TGTGCCAGCAGCCAACACAGAAACACCGGGGAGCTGTTTTTT
CASSQHRNTGELFF
>TRBJ2-1|TRBV10-3|TRBD2|NA
TGTGCCATCAGTGAGGGGAGCGGGGGTTCCTACAATGAGCAGTTCTTC
CAISEGSGGSYNEQFF
>TRBJ2-3|TRBV6-5|NA|NA
TGTGCCAGCAGTCGGGACACTGCTAGCACAGATACGCAGTATTTT
CASSRDTASTDTQYF
>TRBJ2-1|TRBV6-6|NA|NA
TGTGCCAGCAGTCGGGAGTACTCCTACAATGAGCAGTTCTTC
CASSREYSYNEQFF
>TRBJ2-2|TRBV7-9|NA|many
TGTGCCAGCAGTCCGACGGGGAGGAACACCGGGGAGCTGTTTTTT
CASSPTGRNTGELFF
>TRBJ1-1|TRBV4-2|NA|NA
TGTGCCAGCAGCCAATCCTTTGTAGCTCCTGAAGCTTTCTTT
CASSQSFVAPEAFF
>TRBJ2-6|TRBV7-8|NA|many
TGTGCCAGCAGTAACAGTAGATCGGGGGCCGACTCTGGGGCCAACGTCCTGACTTTC
CASSNSRSGADSGANVLTF
>TRBJ2-3|TRBV25-1|TRBD1|NA
TGTGCCAGCAGAGGGCCGGGACAGGGATTGGGGGTGAGCACAGATACGCAGTATTTT
CASRGPGQGLGVSTDTQYF
>TRBJ2-7|TRBV7-9|NA|few
TGTGCCAGCAGCTCCAGTAGGGCAGACTCCTACGAGCAGTACTTC
CASSSSRADSYEQYF
>TRBJ2-3|TRBV4-1|TRBD2|NA
TGCGCCAGCAGCCAAGATCCTAGCGGGCTCACAGATACGCAGTATTTT
CASSQDPSGLTDTQYF
>TRBJ1-5|TRBV6-1|NA|many
TGTGCCAGCAGTGAATTTACGGATCAGCCCCAGCATTTT
CASSEFTDQPQHF
>TRBJ2-3|TRBV6-6|TRBD1|NA
TGTGCCAGCAGTTACGTTCAAGGGGGACAGCGGACCTCAGATACGCAGTATTTT
CASSYVQGGQRTSDTQYF
>TRBJ2-2|TRBV15|NA|NA
TGTGTCACCAGTGGGGTAGGGGACACCGGGGAGCTGTTTTTT
CVTSGVGDTGELFF
>TRBJ2-7|TRBV7-9|NA|NA
TGTGCCAGCGGCCCTCCCCGGGGATACGAGCAGTACTTC
CASGPPRGYEQYF
>TRBJ1-4|TRBV28|TRBD1|few
TGTGCCAGCAGTAAGGGGGCGGCTAATGAAAAACTGTTTTTT
CASSKGAANEKLFF